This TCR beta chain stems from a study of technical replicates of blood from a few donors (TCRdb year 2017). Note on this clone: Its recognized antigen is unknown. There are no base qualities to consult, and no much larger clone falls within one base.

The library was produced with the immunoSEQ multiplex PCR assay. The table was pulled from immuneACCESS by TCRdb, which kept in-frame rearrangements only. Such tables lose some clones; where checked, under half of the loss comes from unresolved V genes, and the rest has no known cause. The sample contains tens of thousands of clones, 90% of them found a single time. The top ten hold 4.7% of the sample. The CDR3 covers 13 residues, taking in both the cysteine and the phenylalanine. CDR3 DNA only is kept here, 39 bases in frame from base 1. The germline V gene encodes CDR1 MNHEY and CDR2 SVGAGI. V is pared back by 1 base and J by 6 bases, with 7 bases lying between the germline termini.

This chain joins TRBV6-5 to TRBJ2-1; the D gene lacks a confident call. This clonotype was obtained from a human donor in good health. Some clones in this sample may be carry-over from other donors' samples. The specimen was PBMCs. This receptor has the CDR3 CASSYFGSNEQFF. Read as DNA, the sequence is TGTGCCAGCAGTTACTTCGGGTCCAATGAGCAGTTCTTC.